This T cell receptor beta chain was found in a study of cytomegalovirus exposure and HLA in healthy donors. Study overall: The roughly 120 validation repertoires used the same platform as the approximately 700 first-cohort repertoires (as reported by a later analysis). General study points: In vitro checks showed that three CMV-associated chains really do target CMV antigens. It was fewer than 200 TCR beta chains that were listed as cytomegalovirus-associated. Rarity marked most TCR sequences, yet some public TCRs occurred in many donors.

Remarks on this clone: Antigen: not known.

CDR1 is LNHDA, CDR2 SQIVND, per germline (reference sequence). Trimming cost V 7 bases and J 2 bases; bases outside gene matches: 8. This CDR3 is 15 amino acids long. Measured with immunoSEQ multiplex PCR; TCRdb has only the in-frame clones, and not every one. The sample carries about 64,000 clones, 85% to 95% recorded once. The chain uses TRBV19 and TRBJ1-2, with TRBD1 identical over 9 bases. Input material: PBMCs. This clonotype originated in a woman aged 18-29 years in good health and CMV-seropositive. The CDR3 reads CASKGPGQGNYGYTF. The DNA of the CDR3 is TGTGCCAGTAAGGGCCCGGGACAGGGAAACTATGGCTACACCTTC. Full variable domain (missing parts from reference TRBV19 and TRBJ1-2): DGGITQSPKYLFRKEGQNVTLSCEQNLNHDAMYWYRQDPGQGLRLIYYSQIVNDFQKGDIAEGYSVSREKKESFPLTVTSAQKNPTAFYLCASKGPGQGNYGYTFGSGTRLTVV.